The 22 T cell receptor beta chains given below trace back to one sample, sequenced in a study of vaccination and CD4 T cells after COVID-19. Treatment given: approximately 10-day PBMC culture with coronavirus spike peptide pools or control peptides (ViraFEST assay). An Oncomine TCR Beta short-read assay was used to sequence the DNA from cultured CD4+ T cells. TCRdb ran MiXCR on the PCR reads and lists one entry per CDR3 protein. This sample yields about 15,000 distinct CDR3 sequences, of which 21% are seen a single time; around 12% belongs to the top ten. These TCRs are of unknown antigen specificity. Sequencing used CD4+ T cells from blood, cultured in vitro, obtained before SARS-CoV-2 vaccination. These receptor sequences come from a human donor who received a COVID-19 vaccine.

The table lists this clonotype with a count of one. The chain recombines TRBV11-3 with TRBJ1-4, with 7 bases matching TRBD1. The germline V gene has CDR1 SGHNT and CDR2 YENEEA. The CDR3 runs to 18 residues. V dropped 2 bases and J dropped 6; count of bases not matched to a gene: 15. The CDR3 nucleotides are TGTGCCAGCAGCTTACAATCCTGGGACAGTGGTTTCGATGAAAAACTGTTTTTT. This sequence encodes CASSLQSWDSGFDEKLFF.

The genes are TRBV2 and TRBJ2-7, with 7 bases that match TRBD1. The V and J ends lost 6 bases and 6 bases, in that order; junction bases with no gene match: 8. Germline V gene lookup returns CDR1 SNHLY and CDR2 FYNNEI. The CDR3 runs to 13 residues. CDR3 residues: CASSRDREAEQYF. The CDR3 nucleotides read TGTGCCAGCAGCCGCGACAGGGAAGCCGAGCAGTACTTC.

This clonotype is classed as medium-sized. The chain combines TRBV20-1 with TRBJ2-2; TRBD2 is a possible D gene (5 bases). This CDR3 spans 14 amino acids. Germline loops: CDR1 DFQATT, CDR2 SNEGSKA (reference sequence). V was pared by 7 bases and J by 1 base, with 13 bases between. The DNA of the CDR3 is TGCAGTGTTGCGGACTTACGGAACACCGGGGAGCTGTTTTTT. This codes for CSVADLRNTGELFF.

This clonotype occurred a few times. The chain employs TRBV5-1 and TRBJ2-3; D might be TRBD1 (5 bases). Germline loops: CDR1 SGHRS, CDR2 YFSETQ. V was trimmed by 0 bases and J by 3 bases, leaving 17 bases between them. The length of the CDR3 is 17 residues. CDR3 residues: CASSLGRVGVQTDTQYF. The CDR3 nucleotides read TGCGCCAGCAGCTTGGGCAGGGTCGGTGTTCAGACAGATACGCAGTATTTT.

This clonotype was observed a handful of times. The chain recombines TRBV12-3 or TRBV12-4 with TRBJ1-1; no clear D. V was trimmed by 2 bases and J by 1 base, leaving 17 bases between them. This CDR3 comprises 17 residues. CDR3 sequence (DNA): TGTGCCAGCAGTTTACTCCTCCCGTGGGGATGGAACACTGAAGCTTTCTTT. This translates into CASSLLLPWGWNTEAFF.

This clonotype turned up a few times. The chain uses TRBV27 and TRBJ2-1, with TRBD1 matching 7 bases. CDR3 length: 14 amino acids. From germline, CDR1 is MNHEY and CDR2 SMNVEV (reference sequence). J lost 9 bases, V lost 5 bases, and 10 bases had no gene match. CDR3 sequence reads: CASSPYRGRGEQFF. The CDR3, as DNA: TGTGCCAGCAGTCCGTACAGGGGCCGGGGTGAGCAGTTCTTC.

This chain connects TRBV19 to TRBJ2-3; 11 positions agree with TRBD2. The CDR3 contains 16 residues. V lost 6 bases and J lost 11; bases outside the gene matches: 16. Germline-derived CDR1 and CDR2 are LNHDA and SQIVND (reference sequence). CDR3 nucleotides: TGTGCCAGTAGGAAATCTCTAGCGGGGGGTGGTATGCAGCAGTATTTT. Residues: CASRKSLAGGGMQQYF.

This clonotype was detected a few times. The J gene is TRBJ2-7, the V gene TRBV7-8; D gene uncertain. Trimming pared 5 bases from V and 2 bases from J, leaving 7 bases between. The CDR3 is 12 amino acids. Germline-derived CDR1 and CDR2 are SGHVS and FQNEAQ. CDR3 residues: CASSITAYEQYF. The CDR3 DNA reads as TGTGCCAGCAGCATCACAGCCTACGAGCAGTACTTC.

Only a few counts were recorded for this clonotype. The chain has TRBV12-3 or TRBV12-4 and TRBJ1-4, with D tentatively TRBD1 (5 bases). This CDR3 spans 13 amino acids. V was shortened by 4 bases and J by 14 bases, with 17 bases between the two germline ends. The CDR3 sequence: CASSSRQKSGLFF. The CDR3 DNA reads TGTGCCAGCAGTTCCAGACAGAAAAGTGGGCTGTTTTTT.

This clonotype was picked up a small number of times. This chain connects TRBV18 to TRBJ2-2; D is unresolved. The germline V gene has CDR1 KGHSH and CDR2 LQKENI. The length of the CDR3 is 14 residues. Trimming took off 3 bases at V and 0 bases at J, with 5 bases between the two ends. The CDR3: CASSPAANTGELFF. CDR3 coding DNA: TGTGCCAGCTCACCGGCGGCGAACACCGGGGAGCTGTTTTTT. The variable domain in full, completed from reference TRBV18 and TRBJ2-2, reads NAGVMQNPRHLVRRRGQEARLRCSPMKGHSHVYWYRQLPEEGLKFMVYLQKENIIDESGMPKERFSAEFPKEGPSILRIQQVVRGDSAAYFCASSPAANTGELFFGEGSRLTVL.

The chain employs TRBV30 and TRBJ2-7, with D unresolved. The CDR3 runs 12 residues. V was trimmed by 2 bases and J by 3 bases, leaving 8 bases between them. Germline-derived CDR1 and CDR2 are GTSNPN and SVGIG (reference sequence). The CDR3 spells CAWSRTHYEQYF. The CDR3 DNA follows: TGTGCCTGGAGTCGAACACACTACGAGCAGTACTTC. Together with reference TRBV30 and TRBJ2-7, the CDR3 gives the full variable domain: SQTIHQWPATLVQPVGSPLSLECTVEGTSNPNLYWYRQAAGRGLQLLFYSVGIGQISSEVPQNLSASRPQDRQFILSSKKLLLSDSGFYLCAWSRTHYEQYFGPGTRLTVT.

This clonotype was recorded a few times. This chain uses TRBV7-8 with TRBJ1-5; a weak D match, TRBD1 (6 bases). This CDR3 has 18 amino acids. Germline assignment: CDR1 SGHVS and CDR2 FQNEAQ. The V and J ends lost 2 bases and 5 bases respectively, with 22 bases between them. As DNA, the CDR3 is TGTGCCAGCAGCTTAAATAGAGCCAGGGGAAGGAATCATCAGCCCCAGCATTTT. It codes for CASSLNRARGRNHQPQHF.

Concerning this clonotype itself: This clone may be a read error of a much larger clone one base away. This chain links TRBV6-1 with TRBJ1-5; D ambiguous. The germline V gene encodes CDR1 MNHNS and CDR2 SASEGT. The germline V and J ends were trimmed by 7 bases and 0 bases, with 13 bases remaining between them. The length of the CDR3 is 15 residues. The CDR3 sequence: CASNFGRFSNQPQHF. In DNA, the CDR3 is TGTGCCAGCAATTTCGGACGGTTTAGCAATCAGCCCCAGCATTTT.

This clonotype has a handful of counts. The V call is TRBV25-1, the J call TRBJ2-3, with a weak D call TRBD1 (5 bases). The V end lost 4 bases, the J end lost 2 bases, and 10 bases lay between the germline ends. CDR1 MGHDK and CDR2 SYGVNS come from the germline V gene. The CDR3 covers 14 residues. CDR3 nucleotides: TGTGCCAGCAGTGTGCCAGGGTACACAGATACGCAGTATTTT. The encoded protein is CASSVPGYTDTQYF.

By frequency in the sample, this clonotype is medium-sized. This sequence joins TRBV7-6 and TRBJ2-3, with no clear D. Germline V gene sequence: CDR1 SGHVS, CDR2 FNYEAQ. The V gene lost 5 bases and the J gene lost 1 base, with 19 bases spanning the gap. The CDR3 is made up of 17 amino acids. DNA of the CDR3: TGTGCCAGCAGCGTCGACGGGCCCTTGGACGGCACAGATACGCAGTATTTT. This codes for CASSVDGPLDGTDTQYF.

CDR3 residues: CASSLSVSYEQYF. CDR3 coding DNA: TGCGCCAGCAGCTTGTCGGTTTCCTACGAGCAGTACTTC. The V call is TRBV5-1, the J call TRBJ2-7; D is undetermined. The germline CDR1 and CDR2 sequences are SGHRS and YFSETQ. V dropped 1 base and J dropped 1 base, with 6 bases sitting between them. This CDR3 contains 13 residues.

The rearrangement joins TRBV5-3 to TRBJ1-6; a weak D match, TRBD1 (5 bases). TRBV5-3 is placed among ORFs of uncertain function. The CDR3 has 16 residues. Trimming left V 6 bases short and J 5 bases short, with 18 bases between. The CDR3 region is CARTRVATPDNSPLHF. The CDR3 DNA sequence: TGTGCCAGAACCAGGGTAGCGACGCCAGATAATTCACCCCTCCACTTT.

This clonotype is medium-sized (0.01 to 0.1%). The V and J genes are TRBV7-2 and TRBJ2-5; TRBD2 might be the D (6 bases). This CDR3 contains 14 residues. The V end lost 5 bases, the J end lost 5 bases, and 15 bases lay between the germline ends. Germline CDR1 SGHTA, CDR2 FQGNSA. As DNA, the CDR3 is TGTGCCAGCAGCCATAACTCAGGAGGGGAGACCCAGTACTTC. Protein sequence: CASSHNSGGETQYF.

In DNA form, the CDR3 reads TGTGCCAGCAGCCAGGGTCGCGCCTCCTACGAGCAGTACTTC. Its translation is CASSQGRASYEQYF. The rearrangement joins TRBV3-1 to TRBJ2-7; D call uncertain. This CDR3 contains 14 residues. Germline assignment: CDR1 LGHDT and CDR2 YNNKEL (reference sequence). V lost 3 bases and J 0 bases, leaving 9 bases between the germline ends.

The table lists this clonotype with a few counts. Written as DNA, the CDR3 is TGCAGTGCTAGAGACTACGGGACTAGCGGTAGAGAGACCCAGTACTTC. It is translated as CSARDYGTSGRETQYF. The J gene is TRBJ2-5, the V gene TRBV20-1; 11 bases are shared with TRBD2. Germline V gene lookup returns CDR1 DFQATT and CDR2 SNEGSKA (reference sequence). V lost 0 bases to trimming and J lost 4 bases; unmatched junction nucleotides: 7. This CDR3 is 16 amino acids long.

CDR3: CAWSPDWRDEKLFF. The DNA for the CDR3 is TGTGCCTGGAGCCCGGACTGGCGGGATGAAAAACTGTTTTTT. The chain recombines TRBV30 with TRBJ1-4; D call uncertain. The CDR3 consists of 14 residues. V was trimmed by 3 bases and J by 6 bases, leaving 14 bases between them. CDR1 and CDR2 from the germline V gene are GTSNPN and SVGIG (reference sequence).

This chain joins TRBV1 and TRBJ2-5. TRBV1 is noted as a pseudogene. The CDR3 has 17 residues. In DNA, the CDR3 is TGCACCAGCAGCCAAGATAGTGCGAGGCAAAAGCAAGAGACCCAGTACTTC. It codes for CTSSQDSARQKQETQYF.